Here is one TCR beta chain with its context. The antigen remains unidentified. The CDR3 totals 15 residues. Germline loops: CDR1 SGHAT, CDR2 FQNNGV. V lost 2 bases and J 0 bases, leaving 9 bases between the germline ends. These data belong to a study of cytomegalovirus exposure and HLA in healthy donors. General observations from the study: A few chains linked to CMV were shown in vitro to be specific for CMV antigens. Later analysis showed TCR association rates varying by HLA locus, highest for DRB1 and lowest for HLA-C.

Primers included in the PCR were 60 Vbeta and 13 Jbeta primers. As processed by the authors: Unique TCR beta chains numbered roughly 80 million in a later analysis, with roughly 11 million shared. TCRdb's copy holds only in-frame clones and misses some; the assay was immunoSEQ multiplex PCR. The D gene and trimming were derived from the DNA, and the V and J assignments and clone size from that table. The sample shows fewer than 110,000 clones, roughly three quarters of them seen only once. The donors comprised healthy bone marrow donors. The chain is built from TRBV11-2 and TRBJ2-3; D may be TRBD2 (5 bases). The sequence was collected from a man aged 18-30 years in good health and CMV-seronegative. The specimen sequenced was PBMCs. The DNA for the CDR3 is TGTGCCAGCAGCTTACGGGGAGCTAGCACAGATACGCAGTATTTT. It encodes CASSLRGASTDTQYF.